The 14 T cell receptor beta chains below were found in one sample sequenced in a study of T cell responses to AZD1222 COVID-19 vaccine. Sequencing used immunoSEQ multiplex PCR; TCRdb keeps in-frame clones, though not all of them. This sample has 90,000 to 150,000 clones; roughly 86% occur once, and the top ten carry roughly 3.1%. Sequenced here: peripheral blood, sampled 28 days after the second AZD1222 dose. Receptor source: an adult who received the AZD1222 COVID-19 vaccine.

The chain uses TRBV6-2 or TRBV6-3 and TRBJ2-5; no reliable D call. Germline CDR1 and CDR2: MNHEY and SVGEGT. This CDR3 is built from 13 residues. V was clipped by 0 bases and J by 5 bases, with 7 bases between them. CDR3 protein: CASSYSIIETQYF. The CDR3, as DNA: TGTGCCAGCAGTTACTCGATAATTGAGACCCAGTACTTC.

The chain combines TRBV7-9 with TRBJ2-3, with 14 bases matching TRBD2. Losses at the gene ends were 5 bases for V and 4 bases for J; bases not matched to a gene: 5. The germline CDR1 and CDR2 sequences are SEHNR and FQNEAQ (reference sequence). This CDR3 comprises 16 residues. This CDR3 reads CASSPGLAGGPDTQYF. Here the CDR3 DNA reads TGTGCCAGCAGCCCCGGACTAGCGGGGGGACCAGATACGCAGTATTTT.

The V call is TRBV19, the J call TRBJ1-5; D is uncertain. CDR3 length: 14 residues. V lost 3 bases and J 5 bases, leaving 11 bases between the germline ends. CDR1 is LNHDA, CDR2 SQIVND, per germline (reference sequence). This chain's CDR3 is CASSIGRRDQPQHF. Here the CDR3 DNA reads TGTGCCAGTAGTATCGGGCGGAGGGATCAGCCCCAGCATTTT.

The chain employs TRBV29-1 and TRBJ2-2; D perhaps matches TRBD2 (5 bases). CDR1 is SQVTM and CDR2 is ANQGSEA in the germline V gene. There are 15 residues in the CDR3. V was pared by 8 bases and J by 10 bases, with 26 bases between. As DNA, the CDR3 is TGCAGCACCTATACCGCCTACGGAGCTCGGGAGGAGCTGTTTTTT. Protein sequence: CSTYTAYGAREELFF.

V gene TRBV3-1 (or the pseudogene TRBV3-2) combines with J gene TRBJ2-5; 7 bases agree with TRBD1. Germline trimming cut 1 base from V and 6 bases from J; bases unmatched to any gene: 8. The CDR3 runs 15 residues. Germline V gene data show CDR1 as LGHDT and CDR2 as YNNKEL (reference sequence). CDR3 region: CASSQVGGLGKTQYF. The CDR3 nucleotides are TGTGCCAGCAGCCAAGTAGGGGGCCTCGGAAAGACCCAGTACTTC.

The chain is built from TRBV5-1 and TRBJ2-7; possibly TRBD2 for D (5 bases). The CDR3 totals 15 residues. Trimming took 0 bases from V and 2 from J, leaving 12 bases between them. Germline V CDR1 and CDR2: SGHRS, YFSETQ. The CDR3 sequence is CASSLAAGVTYEQYF. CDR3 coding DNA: TGCGCCAGCAGCTTGGCCGCGGGCGTAACCTACGAGCAGTACTTC.

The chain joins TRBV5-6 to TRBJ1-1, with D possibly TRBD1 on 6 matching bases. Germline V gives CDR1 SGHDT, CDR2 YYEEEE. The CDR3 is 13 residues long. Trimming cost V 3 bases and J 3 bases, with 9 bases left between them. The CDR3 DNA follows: TGTGCCAGCAGCTGGGGGCGGGACACTGAAGCTTTCTTT. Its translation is CASSWGRDTEAFF.

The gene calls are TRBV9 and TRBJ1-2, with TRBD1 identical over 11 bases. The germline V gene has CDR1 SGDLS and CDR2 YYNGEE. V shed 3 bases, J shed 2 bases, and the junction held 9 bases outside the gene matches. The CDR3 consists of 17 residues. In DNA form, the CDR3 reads TGTGCCAGCAGCGCTACCCCGGGACAGGGGGAGAACTATGGCTACACCTTC. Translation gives CASSATPGQGENYGYTF.

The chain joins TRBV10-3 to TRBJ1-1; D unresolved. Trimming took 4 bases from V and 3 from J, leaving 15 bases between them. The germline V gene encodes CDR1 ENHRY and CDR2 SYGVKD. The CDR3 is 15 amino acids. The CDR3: CAISARGGQDTEAFF. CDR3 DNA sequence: TGTGCCATCAGTGCGCGTGGAGGGCAGGACACTGAAGCTTTCTTT.

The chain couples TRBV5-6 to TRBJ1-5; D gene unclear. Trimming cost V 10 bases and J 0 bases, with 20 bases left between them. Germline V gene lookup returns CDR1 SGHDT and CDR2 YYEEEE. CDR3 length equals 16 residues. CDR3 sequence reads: CAAYLQEFYSNQPQHF. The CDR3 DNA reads TGTGCCGCTTACCTTCAGGAATTCTATAGCAATCAGCCCCAGCATTTT.

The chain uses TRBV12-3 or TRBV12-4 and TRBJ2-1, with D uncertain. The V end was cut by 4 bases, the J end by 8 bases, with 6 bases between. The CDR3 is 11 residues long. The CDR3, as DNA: TGTGCCAGCAGTTCTCTTGATGAGCAGTTCTTC. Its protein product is CASSSLDEQFF.

The DNA for the CDR3 is TGTGCCAGCAGCCTAGACAGGGGCATGAACACTGAAGCTTTCTTT. Its translation is CASSLDRGMNTEAFF. The V call is TRBV4-2, the J call TRBJ1-1; 8 bases line up with TRBD1. Trimming cost V 4 bases and J 0 bases; bases outside gene matches: 4. Germline V CDR1 and CDR2: LGHNA, YNFKEQ. This CDR3 is 15 amino acids long.

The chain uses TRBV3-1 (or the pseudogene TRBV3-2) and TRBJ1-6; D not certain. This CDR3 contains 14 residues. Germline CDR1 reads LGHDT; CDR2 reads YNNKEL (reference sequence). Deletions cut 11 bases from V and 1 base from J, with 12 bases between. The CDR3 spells CASTRGSYNSPLHF. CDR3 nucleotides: TGTGCCTCAACCCGGGGATCCTATAATTCACCCCTCCACTTT.

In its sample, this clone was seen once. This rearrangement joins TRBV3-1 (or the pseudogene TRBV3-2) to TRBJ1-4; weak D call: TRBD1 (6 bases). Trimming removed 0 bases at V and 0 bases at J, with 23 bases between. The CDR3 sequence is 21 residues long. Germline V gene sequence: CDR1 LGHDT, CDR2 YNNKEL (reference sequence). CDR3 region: CASSQDPSGAGTCSTNEKLFF. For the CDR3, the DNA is TGTGCCAGCAGCCAAGACCCCTCGGGGGCGGGGACCTGCTCAACTAATGAAAAACTGTTTTTT.